The clone carrying this T cell receptor beta chain was picked up many times. This entry is derived from a study of T cells in Graves' hyperthyroidism and ophthalmopathy. Study overall: Peripheral blood specimens were obtained at initial diagnosis, prior to any treatment.

Regions amplified from RNA transcripts were the TCR beta CDR3 regions. When the TCR CDR3 underwent first-round RT-PCR, the HTBI primer set was used. TCRdb passed the multiplex PCR reads through MiXCR, listing each CDR3 protein once. The sample comprises a few hundred thousand distinct CDR3 sequences, roughly a sixth of which are singletons, and 15% to 20% rests with the top ten. A roughly 10 ml volume of fresh peripheral blood provided the PBMCs. Sequencing was done on a sample of blood. The clonotype originates from a woman aged 18-29 years with Graves' ophthalmopathy.

As DNA, the CDR3 is TGCAGTGCGAAGACAGGTCCTGAAGCTTTCTTT. It specifies CSAKTGPEAFF. The genes are TRBV20-1 and TRBJ1-1; TRBD1 might be the D (6 bases). Trimming took off 6 bases at V and 6 bases at J, with 11 bases between the two ends. Germline V gene sequence: CDR1 DFQATT, CDR2 SNEGSKA (reference sequence). The CDR3 length is 11 residues.